This TCR beta chain originates from a study of T-cell memory formation after mild COVID-19 (dated by TCRdb to the early 2020s). As for the study more broadly: TCR sequence clusters from the two donors were largely donor specific. Two young, previously healthy adult volunteers made up the cohort, one male and one female. T-cell clones expanding and contracting after mild COVID-19 in a couple of donors were tracked by longitudinal TCRalpha and TCRbeta repertoire sequencing. Summary of the overall study and its limitations: Contracting CD4+ clones appeared mostly in the CM and EM memory subsets, whereas CD8+ clones were enriched in EMRA. Balanced CD4/CD8 phenotypes were observed for clones contracting from day 15 to 85, whereas a bias towards CD4+ was observed for a second wave of clones expanding from day 15 to 37. Some responding clones were found in pre-infection memory, which suggests that pre-existing cross-reactive memory T cells took part in the SARS-CoV-2 response. The study covered only a couple of mild cases, and larger cohorts including severe cases with pre-infection samples were considered necessary. Whether the second-wave clones peaking on day 37 were SARS-CoV-2 specific was not confirmed.

CDR1 LGHNA and CDR2 YSLEER are derived from the germline V gene. V trim: 4 bases; J trim: 4 bases; unmatched bases: 13. From cysteine to phenylalanine, the CDR3 is 18 amino acids long. The sequence is cut down to CDR3 DNA, 54 bases in frame from base 1. Of note for this clonotype: Its target antigen remains unknown. Per-base quality was not reported, and no clone a single base away is much larger than it.

Ficoll-Paque density gradient centrifugation was used to isolate PBMCs. Sequencing used an Illumina NovaSeq 6000. cDNA libraries for TCRalpha and TCRbeta were prepared by 5'RACE using constant-segment primers, with sample barcodes and unique molecular identifiers added. Trizol reagent was used to extract RNA from every sample. Libraries were amplified in two PCR steps, with a second sample barcode and Illumina TruSeq adapters added in the second step. The libraries were sequenced on an Illumina NovaSeq using 2 x 150 bp paired-end reads. Per the source publication's procedure: The reads were demultiplexed and collapsed into UMI-guided consensus sequences using migec v1.2.7. Using mixcr v2.1.11, UMI consensuses were aligned to TRA and TRB V and J templates and then assembled into clonotypes. Expanded or contracted clonotypes were those called significant by both edgeR and NoisET, with noise models trained on biological replicates. For edgeR calls, a false discovery rate-adjusted p below 0.01 and a log2 fold-change threshold of 1 were applied. As an exploratory analysis of dynamics, max-normalized trajectories of the 1000 most abundant clonotypes were examined by PCA with hierarchical clustering. Each responding clone was given a CD4 or CD8 phenotype based on the CD4+ and CD8+ repertoires, which had been sequenced separately. TCRdb ran its own pipeline on the public reads, namely fastp trimming at Q25 and MiXCR clone calling, and kept in-frame beta chains. Identical CDR3 proteins give one entry, which carries the most common genes and DNA. These V and J calls derive from TCRdb rather than the authors' analysis. The sample includes about 400,000 distinct CDR3 sequences, with roughly 18% observed a single time. The ten largest clones add up to 20% to 25% of the sample.

This clonotype was sampled from a man aged 18 to 35 who had mild COVID-19 (a few samples of this study predate the infection). The sample titles of this study are shuffled in the database, so cell type and time point are left out; the donor was told from shared clones. This chain joins TRBV4-3 to TRBJ2-1; 10 bases in the middle match TRBD2. Sequenced material: PBMCs or a T cell subset sorted from them (not recorded which). The CDR3 region reads CASSLQRGGLTLYNEQFF. The nucleotide sequence reads as follows: TGCGCCAGCAGCCTCCAGCGGGGGGGCCTTACTCTTTACAATGAGCAGTTCTTC.